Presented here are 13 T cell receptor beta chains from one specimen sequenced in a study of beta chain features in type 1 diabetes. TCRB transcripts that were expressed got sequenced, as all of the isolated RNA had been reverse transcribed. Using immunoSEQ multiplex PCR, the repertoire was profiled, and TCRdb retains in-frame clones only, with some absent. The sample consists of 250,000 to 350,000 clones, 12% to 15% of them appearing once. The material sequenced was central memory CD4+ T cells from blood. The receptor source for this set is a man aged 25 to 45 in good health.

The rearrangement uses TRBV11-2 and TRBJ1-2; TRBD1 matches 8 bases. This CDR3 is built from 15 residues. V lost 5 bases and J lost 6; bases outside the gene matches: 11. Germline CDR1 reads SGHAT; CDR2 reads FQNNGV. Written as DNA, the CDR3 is TGTGCCAGCAGCACACGACAGGGGCCAGGGGATGGCTACACCTTC. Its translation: CASSTRQGPGDGYTF.

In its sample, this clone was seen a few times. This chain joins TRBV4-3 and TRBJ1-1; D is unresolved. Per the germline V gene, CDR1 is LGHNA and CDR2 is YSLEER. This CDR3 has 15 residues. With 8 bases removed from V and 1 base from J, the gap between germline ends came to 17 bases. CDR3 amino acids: CASAYDWTANTEAFF. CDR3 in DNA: TGCGCCAGCGCTTACGACTGGACCGCGAACACTGAAGCTTTCTTT.

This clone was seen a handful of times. This CDR3 reads CAISVTGETGELFF. As DNA, the CDR3 is TGTGCCATCAGTGTGACAGGGGAAACCGGGGAGCTGTTTTTT. The chain joins TRBV10-3 to TRBJ2-2; 8 bases align to TRBD1. The V and J ends lost 4 bases and 5 bases, in that order; junction bases with no gene match: 3. This CDR3 region has 14 residues. Germline V gene data show CDR1 as ENHRY and CDR2 as SYGVKD.

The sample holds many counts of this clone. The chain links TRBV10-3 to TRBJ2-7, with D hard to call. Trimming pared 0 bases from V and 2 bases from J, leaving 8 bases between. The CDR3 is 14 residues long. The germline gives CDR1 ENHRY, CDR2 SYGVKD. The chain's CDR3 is CAISESSTTYEQYF. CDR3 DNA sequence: TGTGCCATCAGTGAGTCGAGTACCACCTACGAGCAGTACTTC.

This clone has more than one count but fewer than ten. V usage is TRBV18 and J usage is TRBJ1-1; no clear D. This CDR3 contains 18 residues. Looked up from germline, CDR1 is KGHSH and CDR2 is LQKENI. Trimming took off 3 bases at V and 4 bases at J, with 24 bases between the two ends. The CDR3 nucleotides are TGTGCCAGCTCACCTAGGGTTCTAGAGGAAATGAAGGGCACTGAAGCTTTCTTT. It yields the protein CASSPRVLEEMKGTEAFF.

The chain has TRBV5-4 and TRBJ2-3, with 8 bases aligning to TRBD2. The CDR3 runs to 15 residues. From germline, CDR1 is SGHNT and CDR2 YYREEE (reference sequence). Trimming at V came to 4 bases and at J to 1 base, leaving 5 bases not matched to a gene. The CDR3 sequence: CASSPGLGGTDTQYF. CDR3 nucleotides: TGTGCCAGCAGCCCGGGACTAGGCGGCACAGATACGCAGTATTTT.

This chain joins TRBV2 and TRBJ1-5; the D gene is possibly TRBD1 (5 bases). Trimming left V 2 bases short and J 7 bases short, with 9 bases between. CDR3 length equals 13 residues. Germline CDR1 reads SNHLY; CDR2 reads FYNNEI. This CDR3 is CASSEQGIQPQHF. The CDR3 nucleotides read TGTGCCAGCAGTGAACAGGGTATCCAGCCCCAGCATTTT.

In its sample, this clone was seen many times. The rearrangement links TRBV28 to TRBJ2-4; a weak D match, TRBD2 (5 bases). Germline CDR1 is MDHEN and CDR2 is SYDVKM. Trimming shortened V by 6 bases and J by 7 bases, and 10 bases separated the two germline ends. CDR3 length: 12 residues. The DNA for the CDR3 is TGTGCCAGCAGGGCCCTAGCCAACATTCAGTACTTC. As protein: CASRALANIQYF.

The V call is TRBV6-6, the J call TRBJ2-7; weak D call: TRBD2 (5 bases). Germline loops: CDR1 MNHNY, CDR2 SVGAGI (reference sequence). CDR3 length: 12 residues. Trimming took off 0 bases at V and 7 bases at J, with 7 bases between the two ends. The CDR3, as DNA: TGTGCCAGCAGTTACTCGACGGGGGAGCAGTACGTC. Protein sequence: CASSYSTGEQYV.

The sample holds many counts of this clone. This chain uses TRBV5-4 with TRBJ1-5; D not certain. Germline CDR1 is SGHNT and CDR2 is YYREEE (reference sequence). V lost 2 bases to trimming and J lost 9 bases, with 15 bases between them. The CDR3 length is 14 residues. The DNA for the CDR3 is TGTGCCAGCAGCTTCGCAGGTTGTGGCCCGCCCCAGCATTTT. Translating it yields CASSFAGCGPPQHF.

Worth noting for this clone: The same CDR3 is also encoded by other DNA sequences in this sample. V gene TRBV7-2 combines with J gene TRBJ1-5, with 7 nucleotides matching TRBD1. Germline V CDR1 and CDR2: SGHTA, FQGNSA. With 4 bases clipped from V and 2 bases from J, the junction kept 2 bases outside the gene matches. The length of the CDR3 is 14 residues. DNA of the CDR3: TGTGCCAGCAGCTCTACAGGGGGCAATCAGCCCCAGCATTTT. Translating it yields CASSSTGGNQPQHF.

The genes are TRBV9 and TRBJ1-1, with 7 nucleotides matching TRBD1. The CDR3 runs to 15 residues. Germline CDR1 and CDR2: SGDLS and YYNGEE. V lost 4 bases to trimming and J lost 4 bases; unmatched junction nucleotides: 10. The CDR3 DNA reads TGTGCCAGCAGCAGGATACAGGGGAGGATCACTGAAGCTTTCTTT. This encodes CASSRIQGRITEAFF. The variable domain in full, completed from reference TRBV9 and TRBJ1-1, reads DSGVTQTPKHLITATGQRVTLRCSPRSGDLSVYWYQQSLDQGLQFLIQYYNGEERAKGNILERFSAQQFPDLHSELNLSSLELGDSALYFCASSRIQGRITEAFFGQGTRLTVV.

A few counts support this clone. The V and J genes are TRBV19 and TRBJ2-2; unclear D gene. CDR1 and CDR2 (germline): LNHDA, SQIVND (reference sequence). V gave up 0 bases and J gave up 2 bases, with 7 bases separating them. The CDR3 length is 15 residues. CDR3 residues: CASSIDGVNTGELFF. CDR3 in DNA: TGTGCCAGTAGTATAGATGGGGTTAACACCGGGGAGCTGTTTTTT.